Reported below is one TCR beta chain. This clonotype has a handful of counts. The antigen this receptor binds is unknown. No much larger clonotype is one base removed from it; base qualities were not supplied. Donors were 40 or so systemically healthy Caucasian individuals from Russia aged about 6 to 100 years. Approximately 9.7 milliliters of peripheral blood were drawn from each donor into EDTA-treated Vacutainer tubes. Ficoll-Paque density-gradient centrifugation was used to isolate PBMCs, with at least 6.5 million per sample. Total RNA was extracted from PBMCs with Trizol reagent, with at least 5 micrograms obtained per sample. For every donor, an aliquot of PBMCs went through flow cytometry to measure the percentages of naive CD45RAhigh/CD27high T cells. This sample was included in a study of blood T cells in healthy people across ages (dated by TCRdb to about 2015). Study-wide context: In model experiments, template switching captured about one uniquely barcoded TCR beta cDNA molecule for every two T cells. To track age-related changes in TCR beta repertoire diversity, the study relied on deep sequencing normalized with unique cDNA molecular identifiers. Donors were grouped into four age groups: young (average roughly 17 years), middle-aged (roughly 38), aged (around 60) and long-lived (about 82). To avoid experimental bias, donors of different ages were spread randomly across the sequencing lanes. Using the same blood draw, the study looked at two additional independent replicas of 1 million unique cDNA reads for two donors, one aged 18 to 29 and the other aged 80 or older.

At the junction V is shortened by 5 bases and J by 9 bases, with 14 bases in between. The germline V gene specifies SGHVS as CDR1 and FQNEAQ as CDR2. The CDR3, from cysteine to phenylalanine, totals 13 residues. Only the CDR3 DNA stays, 39 bases, in frame from base 1. The library was produced with 5' RACE. Sequencing took place on an Illumina HiSeq 2500. The second PCR ran for about 6 to 12 cycles and used a J-beta primer mix along with a sample-barcoded 5' primer. A template-switch 5' adaptor carrying 12 random nucleotides introduced a unique molecular identifier onto each TCR beta cDNA molecule. Each sample yielded at least 3 million CDR3-containing paired-end reads. The Mint cDNA synthesis kit, primed by a TRBC-specific oligonucleotide, was used to synthesize first-strand cDNA from all RNA. After uracil-DNA glycosylase treatment, a first 18-cycle PCR used universal primers M1SS and BC2_uni_R on all cDNA. Turning to the authors' computational methods: For normalization, 1 million high-quality reads, each with a distinct molecular identifier, were randomly selected from each sample. Instead of being binned into consensus sequences, reads with shared molecular identifiers were discarded. MiTCR, set to a Q25 quality threshold and the strictest error-elimination algorithm, was used for CDR3 identification, clonotype clustering and error correction. A nonparametric unseen species model using Euler transformation provided a lower-bound estimate of total TCR beta diversity. The public sequencing data were trimmed at Q25 with fastp and processed into clonotypes with MiXCR by TCRdb, which kept only in-frame beta chains. Rows matching on CDR3 protein sequence are summarized as one entry with the most common DNA and genes. The V and J calls shown here were made by TCRdb, not taken from the authors' results. Here the sample has fewer than 900,000 distinct CDR3 sequences; 40% to 45% occur a single time. 20% to 25% of the sample is taken by the ten largest.

What the study reported, not specific to this receptor: Observed TCR beta diversity per million T cells fell roughly linearly with age, and a significant reduction was already apparent by age roughly 40. The long-lived group showed more naive CD4+ T cells, fewer expanded clones and increased TCR diversity than the aged group, suggesting age selection. Estimates of total diversity based on one million sequenced T cells were regarded as lower bounds and as underestimates. The percentage of naive T cells measured by flow cytometry correlated strongly with observed TCR beta diversity. Bulk unsorted PBMC profiling prevented conclusive comparison of naive and antigen-experienced compartments. Because the CMV infection status of the donors was unknown, age-related changes in expanded clonotypes may potentially have been confounded.

The sample taken for sequencing was blood. The sequence joins TRBV7-8 to TRBJ1-5, with the D segment identity uncertain. The sequence derives from a woman aged 55-69 years in good health. The nucleotide sequence is given as TGTGCCAGCAGCCCCGACCGGGAGCGGCCCCAGCATTTT. This yields the protein CASSPDRERPQHF. The CDR3 plus the reference TRBV7-8 and TRBJ1-5 genes for the other parts give the full variable domain: GAGVSQSPRYKVAKRGQDVALRCDPISGHVSLFWYQQALGQGPEFLTYFQNEAQLDKSGLPSDRFFAERPEGSVSTLKIQRTQQEDSAVYLCASSPDRERPQHFGDGTRLSIL.